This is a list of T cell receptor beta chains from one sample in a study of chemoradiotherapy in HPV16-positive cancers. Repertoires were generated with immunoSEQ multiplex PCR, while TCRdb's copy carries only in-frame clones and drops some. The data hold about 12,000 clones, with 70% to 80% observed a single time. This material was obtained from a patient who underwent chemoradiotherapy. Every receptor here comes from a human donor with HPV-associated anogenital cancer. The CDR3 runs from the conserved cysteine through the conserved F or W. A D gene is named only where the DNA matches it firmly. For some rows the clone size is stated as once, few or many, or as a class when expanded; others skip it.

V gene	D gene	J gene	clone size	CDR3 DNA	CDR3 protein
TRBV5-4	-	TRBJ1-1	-	TGTGCCAGCAGCTCGGAACTGGTTGTGAACACTGAAGCTTTCTTT	CASSSELVVNTEAFF
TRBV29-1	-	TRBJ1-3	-	TGCAGCGTTGAAAGGGGATCGGGTGGAAACACCATATATTTT	CSVERGSGGNTIYF
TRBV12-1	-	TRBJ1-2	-	TGTGCCAGCAGCTTTGCGGTTGGGTATGGCTACACCTTC	CASSFAVGYGYTF
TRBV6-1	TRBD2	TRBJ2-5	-	TGTGCCAGCAGTGAAGCAGCCGGGATAGCGGGTGCCCAAGGGGCCCAGTACTTC	CASSEAAGIAGAQGAQYF
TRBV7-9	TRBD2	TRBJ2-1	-	TGTGCCAGCAGCCGCGGCGGGGGAATAACAAAGCATGAGCAGTTCTTC	CASSRGGGITKHEQFF
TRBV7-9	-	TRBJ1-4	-	TGTGCCAGCAGCTTGAGAAGGGATGAAAAACTGTTTTTT	CASSLRRDEKLFF
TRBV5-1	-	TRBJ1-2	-	TGCGCCAGCAGCTCGGGGGCTGGCGGCTACACCTTC	CASSSGAGGYTF
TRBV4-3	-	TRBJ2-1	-	TGCGCCAGCAGCCTCACTTCCGTTTCTGGTGGCTCCTACAATGAGCAGTTCTTC	CASSLTSVSGGSYNEQFF
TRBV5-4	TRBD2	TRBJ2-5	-	TGTGCCAGCAGCTTGGGGTGGGCTAGCGGGGGGGCTGGAATGGAGACCCAGTACTTC	CASSLGWASGGAGMETQYF
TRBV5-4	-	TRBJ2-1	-	TGTGCCAGCAGCTTGGGAACAGGCTCCTACAATGAGCAGTTCTTC	CASSLGTGSYNEQFF
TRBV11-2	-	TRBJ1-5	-	TGTGCCAGCAGCTTAGATTGGGGGAGGGCTCAGCCCCAGCATTTT	CASSLDWGRAQPQHF
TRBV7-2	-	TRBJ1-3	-	TGTGCCAGCAGCCCAAGCAAAAGTGGAAACACCATATATTTT	CASSPSKSGNTIYF
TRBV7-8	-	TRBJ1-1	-	TGTGCCAGCAGCTTAGCGCGGGGGGGTGAAGCTTTCTTT	CASSLARGGEAFF
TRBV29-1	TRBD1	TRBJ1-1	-	TGCAGCGTCCGGACAGGGGGCAAGGCTGAAGCTTTCTTT	CSVRTGGKAEAFF
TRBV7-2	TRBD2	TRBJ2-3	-	TGTGCCAGCAGCTTACTTAGCGGGGCAAGCACAGATACGCAGTATTTT	CASSLLSGASTDTQYF
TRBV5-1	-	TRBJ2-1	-	TGCGCCAGCACCTTGGGGTGGGGGAGTTCCTACAATGAGCAGTTCTTC	CASTLGWGSSYNEQFF
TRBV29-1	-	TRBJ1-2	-	TGCAGCGTTGAGGAGGGAAACTATGGCTACACCTTC	CSVEEGNYGYTF
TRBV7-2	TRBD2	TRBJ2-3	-	TGTGCCAGCAGCTTAGGGAGCTACGCTAGCGGGAGAGAGCAGTATTTT	CASSLGSYASGREQYF
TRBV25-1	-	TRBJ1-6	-	TGTGCCAGCAGTAGGGGGACACAGAATTCACCCCTCCACTTT	CASSRGTQNSPLHF
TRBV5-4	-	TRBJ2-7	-	TGTGCCAGCAGCTTGGCCACGGGGGTGTCAGAAGAGCAGTACTTC	CASSLATGVSEEQYF
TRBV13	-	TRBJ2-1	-	TGTGCCAGCAGCCCCAGTGGGGGGAGGATCAATGAGCAGTTCTTC	CASSPSGGRINEQFF
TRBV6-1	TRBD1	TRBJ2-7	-	TGTGCCAGCAGTGAGGAGACAGGGTCTAGCCAGCAGTACTTC	CASSEETGSSQQYF
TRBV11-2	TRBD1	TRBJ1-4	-	TGTGCCAGCAGCTTAATAGGGGGCCGGGGGGAAAAACTGTTTTTT	CASSLIGGRGEKLFF
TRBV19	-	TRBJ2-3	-	TGTGCCAGTAGTGGAGGCCCTCCTAATACGCAGTATTTT	CASSGGPPNTQYF
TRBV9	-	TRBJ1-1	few	TGTGCCAGCAGCGTAGCTCCGGACCTGAACACTGAAGCTTTCTTT	CASSVAPDLNTEAFF
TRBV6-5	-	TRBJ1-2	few	TGTGCCAGCAGTGCACAGGGCCCCTATGGCTACACCTTC	CASSAQGPYGYTF
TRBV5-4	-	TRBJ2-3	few	TGTGCCAGCAGGCCTAAAGCTGGAGATACGCAGTATTTT	CASRPKAGDTQYF
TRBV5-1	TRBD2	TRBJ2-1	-	TGCGCCAGCAGCCCTCGGACTAGCGGGGGGGTTACTGAGCAGTTCTTC	CASSPRTSGGVTEQFF
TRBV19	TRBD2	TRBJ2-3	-	TGTGCCAGTAGTATAGATAACCAGCGGGGGGGCACAGATACGCAGTATTTT	CASSIDNQRGGTDTQYF
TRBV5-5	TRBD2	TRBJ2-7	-	TGTGCCAGCAGCTTAGGTTCTAGCGGAACCTACGAGCAGTACTTC	CASSLGSSGTYEQYF
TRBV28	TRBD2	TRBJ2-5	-	TGTGCCAGCAGTCCACGGGGAGGGGCCCAAGAGACCCAGTACTTC	CASSPRGGAQETQYF
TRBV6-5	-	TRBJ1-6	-	TGTGCCAGCAGTTACTCCCTTAATAATTCACCCCTCCACTTT	CASSYSLNNSPLHF
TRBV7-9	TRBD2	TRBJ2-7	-	TGTGCCAGCAGCTTAGGCCTTCTAAGCGGGAGAAGCCACGAGCAGTACTTC	CASSLGLLSGRSHEQYF
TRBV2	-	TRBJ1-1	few	TGTGCCAGCAGTTTCCGGAGAAGCGCCACCTCAGAAGCTTTCTTT	CASSFRRSATSEAFF
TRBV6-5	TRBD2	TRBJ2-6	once	TGTGCCAGCAGTTACCGGGGGGCTGGGGCCAACGTCCTGACTTTC	CASSYRGAGANVLTF
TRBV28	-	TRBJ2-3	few	TGTGCCAGCAGTTCGGGCCCAGGGGCGCAGTATTTT	CASSSGPGAQYF
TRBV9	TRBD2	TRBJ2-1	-	TGTGCCAGCAGCCCCCGGACTAGCGGGGGGCTCGAGCAGTTCTTC	CASSPRTSGGLEQFF
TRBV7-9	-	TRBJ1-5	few	TGTGCCAGCAGCCCTCAGGGTGCCCCTTATAGCAATCAGCCCCAGCATTTT	CASSPQGAPYSNQPQHF
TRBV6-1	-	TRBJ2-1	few	TGTGCCAGCAGTAAAGGTGGCGGGATATTGGGCAATGAGCAGTTCTTC	CASSKGGGILGNEQFF
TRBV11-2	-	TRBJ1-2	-	TGTGCCAGCAGCTCTACAGCTACCTATGGCTACACCTTC	CASSSTATYGYTF
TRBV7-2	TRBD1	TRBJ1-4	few	TGTGCCAGCAGCGCCCGACAGGGTGTGGGAAAACTGTTTTTT	CASSARQGVGKLFF
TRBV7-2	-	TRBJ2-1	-	TGTGCCAGCAGCTTAGGCCCGGAAAATGAGCAGTTCTTC	CASSLGPENEQFF
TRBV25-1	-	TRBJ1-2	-	TGTGCCAGCAGTAGCCCCGCCCTGAGAGAGGGCTACACCTTC	CASSSPALREGYTF
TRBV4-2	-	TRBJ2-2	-	TGTGCCAGCAGAAACCCGGGACAACATACCGGGGAGCTGTTTTTT	CASRNPGQHTGELFF
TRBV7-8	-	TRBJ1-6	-	TGTGCCAGCATGCATAATTCACCCCTCCACTTT	CASMHNSPLHF
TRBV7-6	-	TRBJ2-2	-	TGTGCCAGCACCTATTTCGGGACCCGGAACACCGGGGAGCTGTTTTTT	CASTYFGTRNTGELFF
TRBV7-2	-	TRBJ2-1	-	TGTGCCAGCAGCTTAGTTAAGGGAAGCGATGAGCAGTTCTTC	CASSLVKGSDEQFF
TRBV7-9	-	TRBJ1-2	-	TGTGCCAGCAGCTCTCAGGGGTGGGCAGGGGCACATGGCTACACCTTC	CASSSQGWAGAHGYTF
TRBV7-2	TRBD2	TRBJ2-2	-	TGTGCCAGCAGCCCGCGACTAGCGGGAGGGCCAAGTACCGGGGAGCTGTTTTTT	CASSPRLAGGPSTGELFF
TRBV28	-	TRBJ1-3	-	TGTGCCAGCAACGGCGGCTTTCCCACTGGAAACACCATATATTTT	CASNGGFPTGNTIYF
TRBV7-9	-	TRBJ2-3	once	TGTGCCAGCAGCAAAGGAGGAGGGACGGCTAGCACAGATACGCAGTATTTT	CASSKGGGTASTDTQYF
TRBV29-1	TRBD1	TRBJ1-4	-	TGCAGCGCTAGACAGGGGCAGGGTGAAAAACTGTTTTTT	CSARQGQGEKLFF